This T cell receptor beta chain was documented in a study of T cell responses to AZD1222 COVID-19 vaccine (dated by TCRdb to 2020 to 2023). For the study in its entirety: A total of about 250 trial participants underwent TCR sequencing, of whom 200 to 220 had received two doses of AZD1222 and roughly 26 had received two doses of the MenACWY control vaccine. Trial participants were enrolled by age into subgroups of 18-55, 56-69 and 70-plus years, and roughly 160, 29 and 62 TCR-sequenced participants, respectively, were included in these subgroups. The paper as a whole reports these results and caveats: Reportedly, close to half of the unique spike-specific TCRs recognized epitopes lying outside the regions that are mutated in the B.1.351 and B.1.1.7 variants. Conclusions about previously exposed vaccinees are limited because only a handful of AZD1222 recipients were SARS-CoV-2 seropositive at baseline. No day 14 peak-response samples were available, so repertoires were characterized only after the peak T cell response. Most participants were white British and females outnumbered males, and the authors suggested that clonal diversity may have been underestimated. After two AZD1222 doses, both the breadth and the depth of spike-specific TCRs were significantly higher than at day 0 and than in MenACWY recipients. The 56-69-year group was small, and its depth increase did not reach significance, likely because of low power. Vaccine-associated CD4 TCRs spanned the whole spike protein, with dominant responses in regions 160-218 and 743-854.

The CDR3 regions of human TCRbeta chains were analyzed by immunosequencing. As for the authors' bioinformatics: Repertoire TCRs were checked for matches against a reference library of SARS-CoV-2-specific TCRs that had been generated using the MIRA antigen-specificity platform. Breadth meant the fraction of unique TCRs that were SARS-CoV-2-associated, whereas depth meant the fraction of total T cells that were SARS-CoV-2-associated. Each spike-specific TCR was assigned to its reactive spike region and to a CD4 or CD8 class using the MIRA data. Log10-transformed breadth and depth values were compared by one-way ANOVA with Sidak's multiple comparisons tests. TCRdb carries this immuneACCESS record with in-frame sequences only. Its versions omit some clonotypes, under half of them owing to an unresolved V gene in the studies checked, with the rest unexplained. That table gives V, J and clone size, and the DNA gave D and trimming. This sample holds roughly 120,000 clones; about 85% were observed only once. 3.5% to 5.5% of the sample goes to the ten largest clones.

On this clone: The target of this receptor is not known. No much larger clonotype is one base removed from it; base qualities were not supplied.

CDR1 and CDR2 were assigned from the germline V gene as SNHLY and FYNNEI. CDR3 length: 13 amino acids, cysteine to phenylalanine. Only CDR3 DNA is held: 39 bases, read in frame from base 1. Trimming costs V 3 bases and J 8 bases, and their ends lie 10 bases apart. The time point label, as the study defines it: about 28 days (+/-7) after the second vaccine dose. AZD1222 recipients with second doses at about 4 weeks or about 12 weeks were pooled, because spike-specific TCR depth and breadth did not differ between schedules. Vaccinee samples came from UK trials COV001 and COV002, including a single-blind randomized controlled phase 2/3 trial of AZD1222 (ChAdOx1 nCoV-19) in healthy adults. Trial participant PBMC samples were collected at day 0 and day 28 after the second dose for TCRbeta chain sequencing.

The chain is made from TRBV2 and TRBJ1-4, with TRBD1 tentatively as D gene (5 bases match). This TCR was recovered from an adult who received the AZD1222 COVID-19 vaccine. The sequences come from peripheral blood, collected 28 days after the second AZD1222 dose. The CDR3 has the sequence CASSEGRDEKLFF. The nucleotides are TGTGCCAGCAGTGAGGGCAGGGACGAAAAACTGTTTTTT.